The next 18 T cell receptor beta chains were all read from a single sample in a study of cytomegalovirus exposure and HLA in healthy donors. The PCR contained 60 Vbeta and 13 Jbeta primers. Produced via immunoSEQ multiplex PCR; TCRdb's table is partial and in-frame only. Among around 110,000 clones, over 60% were seen once, and the ten largest hold 4% to 5.5%. The sequenced material came from PBMCs. The receptors shown here come from a man younger than 40 in good health and CMV-seropositive.

This clone was recorded only once. V and J are TRBV4-2 and TRBJ2-2; TRBD1 matches 7 bases. The CDR3 has 15 amino acids. J was trimmed by 0 bases and V by 6 bases; bases with no gene match: 4. Germline V gives CDR1 LGHNA, CDR2 YNFKEQ. The CDR3, as DNA: TGTGCCAGCAGTCCCGGGACAGCGAACACCGGGGAGCTGTTTTTT. It codes for CASSPGTANTGELFF.

The chain recombines TRBV5-1 with TRBJ1-1, with 7 bases fitting TRBD1. Germline lookup yields CDR1 SGHRS and CDR2 YFSETQ. J lost 4 bases, V lost 4 bases, and 7 bases had no gene match. CDR3 length: 14 residues. The CDR3 DNA reads as TGCGCCAGCAGCCAGACAGGGATCGGCACTGAAGCTTTCTTT. Residues: CASSQTGIGTEAFF. The entire variable domain, with the rest obtained from reference TRBV5-1 and TRBJ1-1, is as follows: KAGVTQTPRYLIKTRGQQVTLSCSPISGHRSVSWYQQTPGQGLQFLFEYFSETQRNKGNFPGRFSGRQFSNSRSEMNVSTLELGDSALYLCASSQTGIGTEAFFGQGTRLTVV.

This clone was seen only once. One junction end disagrees with the germline gene, perhaps due to a read error. The genes are TRBV18 and TRBJ2-4; no clear D gene. The length of the CDR3 is 12 residues. CDR1 and CDR2 (germline): KGHSH, LQKENI. The chain's CDR3 is CASSPAQNSQYF. CDR3 nucleotides: TGTGCCAGCTCACCAGCCCAAAACAGTCAGTACTTC.

The chain couples TRBV18 to TRBJ1-4; D call uncertain. V was pared by 3 bases and J by 5 bases, with 13 bases between. The CDR3 is 15 amino acids. CDR1 is KGHSH, CDR2 LQKENI, per germline. CDR3 coding DNA: TGTGCCAGCTCACCGGAGGGTCAGAGGAATGAAAAACTGTTTTTT. Its protein product is CASSPEGQRNEKLFF.

This sequence joins TRBV27 and TRBJ1-2, with D possibly matching TRBD1 (6 bases). V gave up 3 bases and J gave up 4 bases, with 12 bases separating them. The CDR3 contains 14 residues. Germline V gene data show CDR1 as MNHEY and CDR2 as SMNVEV (reference sequence). CDR3 DNA sequence: TGTGCCAGCAGTTTGGGGGGGCTCCCCTATGGCTACACCTTC. It translates to CASSLGGLPYGYTF.

The V and J genes are TRBV9 and TRBJ2-5, with TRBD2 matching 7 bases. The tail of the sequence fits TRBJ2-7 better, so the J call may be wrong. Germline loops: CDR1 SGDLS, CDR2 YYNGEE. The CDR3 totals 13 residues. The CDR3 DNA follows: TGTGCCAGCAGCACGGGACTAAGCTACGAGCAGTACTTC. This sequence encodes CASSTGLSYEQYF.

The V call is TRBV11-2, the J call TRBJ1-1; the match to TRBD1 covers 8 bases. The germline CDR1 and CDR2 sequences are SGHAT and FQNNGV. The CDR3 is 15 amino acids. The trim removed 2 bases at V and 3 bases at J, leaving 5 bases unmatched. CDR3 coding DNA: TGTGCCAGCAGCTTACAGGGGGCGCGTGACACTGAAGCTTTCTTT. Its translation is CASSLQGARDTEAFF.

In this sample, this clone turned up a few times. This chain uses TRBV28 with TRBJ2-5; D call uncertain. This CDR3 is built from 13 residues. Trimming pared 4 bases from V and 4 bases from J, leaving 10 bases between. The germline V gene has CDR1 MDHEN and CDR2 SYDVKM. DNA for the CDR3: TGTGCCAGCAGTTCATTTGTCAGAGAGACCCAGTACTTC. Amino acid sequence: CASSSFVRETQYF.

The rearrangement joins TRBV25-1 to TRBJ1-6; the D is unclear. Trimming stripped 6 bases from V and 7 bases from J, with 7 bases between. CDR3 length: 12 amino acids. CDR1 is MGHDK and CDR2 is SYGVNS in the germline V gene. The CDR3 DNA reads TGTGCCAGCAGCTCCTTAAATTCACCCCTCCACTTT. It translates to CASSSLNSPLHF.

The chain recombines TRBV5-3 with TRBJ2-7, with 11 bases identical to TRBD1. TRBV5-3 has ORF status, its function being uncertain. After removal of 4 bases from V and 4 bases from J, the junction contained 4 bases not matched to a gene. This CDR3 comprises 14 residues. DNA of the CDR3: TGTGCCAGAAGCCAGGACAGGGGGCATTACGAGCAGTACTTC. It specifies CARSQDRGHYEQYF.

This chain uses TRBV4-1 with TRBJ2-7; 9 bases are a match to TRBD2. This CDR3 comprises 15 residues. Germline V gene lookup returns CDR1 MGHRA and CDR2 YSYEKL. V lost 4 bases and J lost 2; bases outside the gene matches: 6. CDR3: CASSRFLAGTYEQYF. As DNA, the CDR3 is TGCGCCAGCAGCCGCTTTCTAGCGGGAACCTACGAGCAGTACTTC.

The chain uses TRBV29-1 and TRBJ2-5; D perhaps matches TRBD1 (6 bases). There are 13 residues in the CDR3. Trimming took 3 bases from V and 5 from J, leaving 13 bases between them. Germline CDR1 reads SQVTM; CDR2 reads ANQGSEA. Here the CDR3 DNA reads TGCAGCGTTGACACAGGGTCGCGGGAGACCCAGTACTTC. It codes for CSVDTGSRETQYF. Complete variable domain (other parts from reference TRBV29-1 and TRBJ2-5): SAVISQKPSRDICQRGTSLTIQCQVDSQVTMMFWYRQQPGQSLTLIATANQGSEATYESGFVIDKFPISRPNLTFSTLTVSNMSPEDSSIYLCSVDTGSRETQYFGPGTRLLVL.

The rearrangement links TRBV27 to TRBJ1-2; maybe TRBD1 (6 bases). The CDR3 has 17 amino acids. Germline lookup yields CDR1 MNHEY and CDR2 SMNVEV (reference sequence). The V gene lost 2 bases and the J gene lost 3 bases, with 19 bases spanning the gap. Written as DNA, the CDR3 is TGTGCCAGCAGTTTAAAGGGACAAAGTTCATCCTACTATGGCTACACCTTC. Its protein product is CASSLKGQSSSYYGYTF.

The chain employs TRBV28 and TRBJ2-7, with a possible D match to TRBD2 (5 bases). The germline gives CDR1 MDHEN, CDR2 SYDVKM. V lost 5 bases, J lost 4 bases, and 21 bases lay in between. The CDR3 extends over 16 amino acids. The CDR3 reads CASSPHFFGILYEQYF. In DNA form, the CDR3 reads TGTGCCAGCAGTCCGCATTTTTTCGGGATTTTGTACGAGCAGTACTTC.

The DNA for the CDR3 is TGTGCCAGCATTGGGCAGGTGGTCTTAGGCTACACCTTC. Translating it yields CASIGQVVLGYTF. This chain uses TRBV2 with TRBJ1-2, with D unclear. CDR3 size: 13 residues. CDR1 and CDR2 from the germline V gene are SNHLY and FYNNEI. V was shortened by 7 bases and J by 8 bases, with 17 bases between the two germline ends.

Only a few counts were recorded for this clone. This chain joins TRBV7-6 and TRBJ2-7, with a possible D match to TRBD2 (7 bases). The CDR3 is 13 amino acids. With 8 bases removed from V and 3 bases from J, the gap between germline ends came to 14 bases. CDR1 and CDR2 from the germline V gene are SGHVS and FNYEAQ. CDR3 in amino acids: CASGGGEGYEQYF. The DNA for the CDR3 is TGTGCCAGCGGGGGGGGCGAGGGCTACGAGCAGTACTTC.

J is TRBJ1-5 and V is TRBV6-1; no clear D gene. This CDR3 is built from 16 residues. CDR1 is MNHNS, CDR2 SASEGT, per germline. V shed 0 bases and J shed 0 bases, with 9 bases lying between them. The CDR3 protein is CASSEASQNSNQPQHF. CDR3 nucleotide sequence: TGTGCCAGCAGTGAAGCGAGCCAAAATAGCAATCAGCCCCAGCATTTT.

The rearrangement joins TRBV5-1 to TRBJ2-7; 7 bases align to TRBD1. This CDR3 is built from 16 residues. Germline trimming cut 7 bases from V and 0 bases from J; bases unmatched to any gene: 13. Germline values: CDR1 SGHRS, CDR2 YFSETQ. In nucleotides, the CDR3 is TGCGCCAGCCAGAAAAAGGACAGGCCTAGCTCCTACGAGCAGTACTTC. The encoded protein is CASQKKDRPSSYEQYF.